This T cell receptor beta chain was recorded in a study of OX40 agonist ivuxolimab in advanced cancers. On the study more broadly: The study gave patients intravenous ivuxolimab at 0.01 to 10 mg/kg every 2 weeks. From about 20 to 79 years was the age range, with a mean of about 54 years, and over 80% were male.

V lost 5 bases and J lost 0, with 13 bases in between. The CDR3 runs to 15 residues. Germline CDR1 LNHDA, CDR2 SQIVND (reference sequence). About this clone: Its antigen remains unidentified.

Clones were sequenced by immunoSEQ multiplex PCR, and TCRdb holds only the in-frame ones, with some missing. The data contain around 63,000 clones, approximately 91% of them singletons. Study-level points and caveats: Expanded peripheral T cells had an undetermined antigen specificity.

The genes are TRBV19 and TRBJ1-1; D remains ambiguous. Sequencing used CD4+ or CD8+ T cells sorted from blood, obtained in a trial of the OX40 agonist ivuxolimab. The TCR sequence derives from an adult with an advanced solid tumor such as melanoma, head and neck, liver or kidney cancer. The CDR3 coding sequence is TGTGCCAGTAGTGTAACGGCGTTGATGAACACTGAAGCTTTCTTT. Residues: CASSVTALMNTEAFF.